The clone carrying this TCR beta chain was detected a few times. What it recognizes is unknown. These data are taken from a study of CD8 T cells in ankylosing spondylitis. Findings of the study overall: Ankylosing spondylitis blood appeared to carry a characteristic TCR beta motif of roughly eight highly homologous variants. CD8+ cells made up the disease-linked clones, which were relatively rare in peripheral blood. Reactive arthritis synovial fluid and blood previously showed some of these motif variants. Matched synovial fluid from ankylosing spondylitis patients was reported to be enriched for disease-linked clones.

Quantitative 5'-RACE was performed with molecular barcodes, and it yielded the TCR beta libraries. TCRdb fed the 5' RACE reads into MiXCR, producing one record per CDR3 protein. Of about 210,000 distinct CDR3 sequences listed, just under 7.5% were seen once; the top ten hold 14%. Germline V gives CDR1 SEHNR, CDR2 FQNEAQ (reference sequence). V was pared by 4 bases and J by 14 bases, with 10 bases of the junction left unmatched. This CDR3 region has 13 residues. The sequence came from a male donor with ankylosing spondylitis. V usage is TRBV7-9 and J usage is TRBJ2-1; 8 bases are shared with TRBD1. The sequenced sample consisted of blood, either unsorted or a sorted T cell fraction (not recorded which). Written as DNA, the CDR3 is TGTGCCAGCAGCTACTCGGTGGACAGGGAGGAGTTCTTC. It yields the protein CASSYSVDREEFF.